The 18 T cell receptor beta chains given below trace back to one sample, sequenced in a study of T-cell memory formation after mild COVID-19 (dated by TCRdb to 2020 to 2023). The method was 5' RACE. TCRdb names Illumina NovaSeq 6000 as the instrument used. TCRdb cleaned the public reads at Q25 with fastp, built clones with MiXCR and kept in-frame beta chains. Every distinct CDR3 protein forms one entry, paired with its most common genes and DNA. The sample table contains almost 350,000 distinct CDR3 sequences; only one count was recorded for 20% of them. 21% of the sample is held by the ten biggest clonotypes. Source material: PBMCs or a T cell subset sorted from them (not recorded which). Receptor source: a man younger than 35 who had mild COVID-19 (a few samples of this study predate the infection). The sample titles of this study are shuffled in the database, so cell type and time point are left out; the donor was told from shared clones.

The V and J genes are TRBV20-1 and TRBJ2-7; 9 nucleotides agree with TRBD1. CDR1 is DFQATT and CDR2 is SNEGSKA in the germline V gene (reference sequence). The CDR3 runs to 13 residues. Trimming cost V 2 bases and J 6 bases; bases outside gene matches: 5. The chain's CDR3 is CSARRQGDSEQYF. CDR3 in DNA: TGCAGTGCTAGACGACAGGGGGACTCCGAGCAGTACTTC.

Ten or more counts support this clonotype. CDR3 coding DNA: TGTGCCAGCAGTGATCGGCCTAGCACAGATACGCAGTATTTT. Residues: CASSDRPSTDTQYF. The genes are TRBV25-1 and TRBJ2-3; no reliable D call. The CDR3 is 14 residues long. The germline V and J ends were trimmed by 3 bases and 0 bases, with 7 bases remaining between them. The V gene's germline CDR1 is MGHDK and CDR2 SYGVNS.

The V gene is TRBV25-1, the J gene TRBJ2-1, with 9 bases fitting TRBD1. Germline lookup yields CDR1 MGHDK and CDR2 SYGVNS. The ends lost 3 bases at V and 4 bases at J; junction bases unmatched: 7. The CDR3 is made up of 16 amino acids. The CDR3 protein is CASSDLGDRAYNEQFF. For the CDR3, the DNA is TGTGCCAGCAGTGACCTGGGGGACAGGGCATACAATGAGCAGTTCTTC.

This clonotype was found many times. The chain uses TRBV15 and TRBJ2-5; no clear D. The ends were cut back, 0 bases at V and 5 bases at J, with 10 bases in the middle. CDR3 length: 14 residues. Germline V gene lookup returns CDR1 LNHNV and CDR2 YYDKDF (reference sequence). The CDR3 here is CATSRDREQETQYF. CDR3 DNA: TGTGCCACCAGCAGAGATCGCGAGCAGGAGACCCAGTACTTC.

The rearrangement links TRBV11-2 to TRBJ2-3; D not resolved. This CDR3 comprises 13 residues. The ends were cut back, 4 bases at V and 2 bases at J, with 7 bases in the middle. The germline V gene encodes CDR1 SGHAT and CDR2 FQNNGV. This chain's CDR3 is CASSSPSTDTQYF. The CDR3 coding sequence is TGTGCCAGCAGCTCCCCTTCCACAGATACGCAGTATTTT.

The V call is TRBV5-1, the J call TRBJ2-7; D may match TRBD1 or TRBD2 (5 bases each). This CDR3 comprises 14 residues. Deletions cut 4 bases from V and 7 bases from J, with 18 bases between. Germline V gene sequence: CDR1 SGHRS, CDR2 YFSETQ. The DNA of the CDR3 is TGCGCCAGCAGCCAGGACTGGGGCTCGGGGGAGCAGTACGTC. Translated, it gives CASSQDWGSGEQYV.

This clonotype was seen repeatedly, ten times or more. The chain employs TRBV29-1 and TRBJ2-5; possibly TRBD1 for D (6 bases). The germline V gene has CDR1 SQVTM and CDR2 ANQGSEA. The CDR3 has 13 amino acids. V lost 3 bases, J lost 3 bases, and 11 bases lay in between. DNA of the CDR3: TGCAGCGTTGAGGCGGACAGAGAAGAGACCCAGTACTTC. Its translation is CSVEADREETQYF. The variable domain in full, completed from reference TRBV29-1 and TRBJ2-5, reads SAVISQKPSRDICQRGTSLTIQCQVDSQVTMMFWYRQQPGQSLTLIATANQGSEATYESGFVIDKFPISRPNLTFSTLTVSNMSPEDSSIYLCSVEADREETQYFGPGTRLLVL.

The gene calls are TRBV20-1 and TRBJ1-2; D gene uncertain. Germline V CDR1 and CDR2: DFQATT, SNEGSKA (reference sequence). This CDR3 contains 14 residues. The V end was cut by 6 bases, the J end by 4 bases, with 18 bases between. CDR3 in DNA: TGCAGTGCCCGAAAGTCGGGGATTTTCTATGGCTACACCTTC. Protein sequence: CSARKSGIFYGYTF.

The CDR3: CAIWGGLADSYNEQFF. CDR3 nucleotides: TGTGCCATCTGGGGCGGACTAGCGGACTCCTACAATGAGCAGTTCTTC. The chain uses TRBV10-3 and TRBJ2-1; 10 bases match TRBD2. The germline V gene has CDR1 ENHRY and CDR2 SYGVKD. This CDR3 has 16 amino acids. Trimming at V came to 8 bases and at J to 0 bases, leaving 7 bases not matched to a gene.

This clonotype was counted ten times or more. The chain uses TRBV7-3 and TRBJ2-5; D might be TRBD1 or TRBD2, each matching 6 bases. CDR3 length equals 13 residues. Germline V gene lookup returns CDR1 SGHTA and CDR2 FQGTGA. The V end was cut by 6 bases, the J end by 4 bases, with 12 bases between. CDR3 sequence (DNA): TGTGCCAGCAGTACCGGGGGCGCAGAGACCCAGTACTTC. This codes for CASSTGGAETQYF.

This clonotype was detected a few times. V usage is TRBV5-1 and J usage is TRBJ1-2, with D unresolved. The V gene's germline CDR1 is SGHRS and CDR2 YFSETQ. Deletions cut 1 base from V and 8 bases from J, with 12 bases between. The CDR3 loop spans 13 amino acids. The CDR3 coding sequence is TGCGCCAGCAGCTTGAAAGTTGGTTTGGGCTACACCTTC. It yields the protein CASSLKVGLGYTF.

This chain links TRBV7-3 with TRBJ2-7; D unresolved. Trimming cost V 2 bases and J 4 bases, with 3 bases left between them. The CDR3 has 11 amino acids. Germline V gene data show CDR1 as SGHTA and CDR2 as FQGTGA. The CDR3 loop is CASSLVYEQYV. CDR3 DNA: TGTGCCAGCAGCTTAGTTTACGAGCAGTACGTC.

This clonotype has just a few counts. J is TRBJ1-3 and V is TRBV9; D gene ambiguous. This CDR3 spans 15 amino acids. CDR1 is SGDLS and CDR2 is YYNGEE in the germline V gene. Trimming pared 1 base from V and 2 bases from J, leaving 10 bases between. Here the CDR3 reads CASSVREVPGNTIYF. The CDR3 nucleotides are TGTGCCAGCAGCGTAAGGGAAGTTCCTGGAAACACCATATATTTT.

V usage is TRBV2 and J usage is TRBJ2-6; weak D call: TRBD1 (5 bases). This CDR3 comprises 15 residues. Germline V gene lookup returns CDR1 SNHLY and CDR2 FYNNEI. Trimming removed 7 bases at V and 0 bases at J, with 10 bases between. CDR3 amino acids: CASTRVHSGANVLTF. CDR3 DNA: TGTGCCAGCACCAGGGTCCACTCTGGGGCCAACGTCCTGACTTTC.

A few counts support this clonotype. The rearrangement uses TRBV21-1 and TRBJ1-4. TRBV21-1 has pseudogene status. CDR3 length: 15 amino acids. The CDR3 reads CASSKVIPKNEKLFF. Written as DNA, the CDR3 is TGTGCCAGCAGCAAAGTCATACCGAAGAATGAAAAACTGTTTTTT.

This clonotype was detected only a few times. This chain's CDR3 is CASSVRLSDTQYF. In DNA form, the CDR3 reads TGTGCCAGCAGTGTCCGGTTGAGCGATACGCAGTATTTT. The rearrangement uses TRBV6-1 and TRBJ2-3; unclear D gene. Germline V gene data show CDR1 as MNHNS and CDR2 as SASEGT. V was shortened by 4 bases and J by 6 bases, with 11 bases between the two germline ends. CDR3 length equals 13 residues.

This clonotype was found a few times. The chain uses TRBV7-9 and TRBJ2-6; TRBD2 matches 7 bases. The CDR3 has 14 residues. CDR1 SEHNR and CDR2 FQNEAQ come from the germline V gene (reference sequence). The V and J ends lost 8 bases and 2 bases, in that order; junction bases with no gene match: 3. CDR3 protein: CASGTSAGANVLTF. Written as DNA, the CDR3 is TGTGCCAGCGGTACTAGCGCTGGGGCCAACGTCCTGACTTTC. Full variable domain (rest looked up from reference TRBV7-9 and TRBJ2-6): DTGVSQNPRHKITKRGQNVTFRCDPISEHNRLYWYRQTLGQGPEFLTYFQNEAQLEKSRLLSDRFSAERPKGSFSTLEIQRTEQGDSAMYLCASGTSAGANVLTFGAGSRLTVL.

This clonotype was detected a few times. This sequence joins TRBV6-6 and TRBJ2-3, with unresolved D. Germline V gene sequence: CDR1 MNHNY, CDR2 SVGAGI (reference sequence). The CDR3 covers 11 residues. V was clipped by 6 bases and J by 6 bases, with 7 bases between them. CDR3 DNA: TGTGCCAGCAGGGCCCCCGATACGCAGTATTTT. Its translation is CASRAPDTQYF.